This T cell receptor beta chain originates from a study of blood T cell repertoires in COVID-19. Study overall: PBMCs, B-cell-depleted T cells, or T cells provided the cDNA or gDNA that made up the material.

Profiling relied on immunoSEQ multiplex PCR, and the TCRdb table lists in-frame clones only, not all of them. The top ten clones hold about 7% of a sample with nearly 25,000 clones, 65% to 85% of them seen once. V lost 5 bases to trimming and J lost 2 bases; unmatched junction nucleotides: 6. Germline CDR1 and CDR2: MNHNY and SVGAGI (reference sequence). This CDR3 has 15 amino acids. This clone was counted a few times. The identical CDR3 is also encoded by other nucleotide sequences in the sample. This chain connects TRBV6-6 to TRBJ2-7; 10 positions match TRBD1. Sequencing was carried out using peripheral blood. The sequence was obtained from a man aged 45-65 years with COVID-19, enrolled during active disease. The CDR3, as DNA: TGTGCCAGCAGTCCCCGACAGGGGGCGGCCTACGAGCAGTACTTC. Its translation is CASSPRQGAAYEQYF.